At least ten counts were recorded for the clone carrying this T cell receptor (beta chain). Its antigen is not identified. Amplifying from RNA transcripts, the study obtained TCR beta CDR3 regions. HTBI-primed RT-PCR formed the first round, and a multiplex PCR formed the second. From the multiplex PCR reads, TCRdb called clonotypes with MiXCR, one entry per CDR3 protein. The table has about 400,000 distinct CDR3 sequences, 18% seen once. The sample belongs to a study of Graves' ophthalmopathy and Graves' hyperthyroidism. Study-level results: Blood repertoires reportedly contained most expanded thyroid clonotypes above 0.001 frequency.

Donors with ophthalmopathy: moderate-to-severe activity, CAS ≥3, NOSPECS ≥4, duration under 3 months. The study excluded patients with other autoimmune diseases, uncontrolled infections, pregnancy or lactation. The sequence derives from a woman aged 18-29 years with Graves' ophthalmopathy. Source material: peripheral blood.

The CDR3 region is CASSVGRAYNSPLHF. In nucleotides, the CDR3 is TGCGCCAGCAGTGTGGGCAGGGCCTATAATTCACCCCTCCACTTT. This chain uses TRBV10-2 with TRBJ1-6; possible D gene TRBD1, 5 bases. From germline, CDR1 is WSHSY and CDR2 SAAADI. The CDR3 is 15 residues long. V lost 4 bases and J 2 bases, leaving 9 bases between the germline ends.